The TCR beta chain described here comes from a study of blood T cell repertoires in COVID-19. Assay used: immunoSEQ multiplex PCR; TCRdb lists only in-frame clones, some missing. The table records about 210,000 clones, roughly nine tenths of them present only once. This CDR3 has 14 amino acids. Germline V lookup: CDR1 MDHEN, CDR2 SYDVKM. The junction had 1 base not matched to a gene; V was cut back by 3 bases and J by 4 bases. Sequencing was carried out using peripheral blood. This TCR was sampled from a man between 25 and 39 years old with acute or convalescent COVID-19. V gene TRBV28 combines with J gene TRBJ2-7, with 12 bases fitting TRBD1. CDR3 nucleotide sequence: TGTGCCAGCAGTTTGGGACAGGGGGCTTACGAGCAGTACTTC. This sequence encodes CASSLGQGAYEQYF.